These 21 T cell receptor beta chains were all obtained from the same sample, sequenced in a study of T cell changes during pregnancy in multiple sclerosis. The protocol was immunoSEQ multiplex PCR, while the TCRdb copy is restricted to in-frame clones and leaves out a portion. Here the sample spans roughly 48,000 clones, 88% being singletons. Sequencing used CD4+ T cells from peripheral blood mononuclear cells, obtained in the second trimester of pregnancy. The origin of the receptors is a female donor with multiple sclerosis, enrolled in a pregnancy study.

The genes are TRBV5-6 and TRBJ2-1; 10 bases line up with TRBD2. The V segment lost 0 bases and the J segment 2 bases; nucleotides outside the gene matches: 8. Germline CDR1 SGHDT, CDR2 YYEEEE. The CDR3 contains 18 residues. Here the CDR3 reads CASSLGIGSGRTYNEQFF. Written as DNA, the CDR3 is TGTGCCAGCAGCTTGGGAATAGGTAGCGGGAGGACCTACAATGAGCAGTTCTTC. Drawing the rest from reference TRBV5-6 and TRBJ2-1, the complete variable domain is DAGVTQSPTHLIKTRGQQVTLRCSPKSGHDTVSWYQQALGQGPQFIFQYYEEEERQRGNFPDRFSGHQFPNYSSELNVNALLLGDSALYLCASSLGIGSGRTYNEQFFGPGTRLTVL.

The genes are TRBV28 and TRBJ2-1, with 15 nucleotides matching TRBD2. The CDR3 consists of 18 residues. Germline lookup yields CDR1 MDHEN and CDR2 SYDVKM. Unmatched junction bases numbered 5, after V lost 5 bases and J lost 0 bases. The CDR3 coding sequence is TGTGCCAGCAGTGGCGGACTAGCGGGAGGGCTCTCCTACAATGAGCAGTTCTTC. Amino acid sequence: CASSGGLAGGLSYNEQFF.

The V and J genes are TRBV2 and TRBJ2-6; 8 bases are shared with TRBD1. This CDR3 comprises 14 residues. Germline CDR1 reads SNHLY; CDR2 reads FYNNEI. V shed 5 bases and J 8 bases; nucleotides not matched to a gene: 5. DNA for the CDR3: TGTGCCAGCAGTACCCGGACAGGGACCAACGTCCTGACTTTC. Amino acids: CASSTRTGTNVLTF.

This clone was counted a single time. This chain joins TRBV19 and TRBJ2-7; the D gene is possibly TRBD2 (6 bases). Germline assignment: CDR1 LNHDA and CDR2 SQIVND (reference sequence). The CDR3 consists of 15 residues. Trimming removed 1 base from V and 3 bases from J, with 13 bases in between. The CDR3 bases are TGTGCCAGTAGTATAGTGGGTGCTAGCGACTACGAGCAGTACTTC. This codes for CASSIVGASDYEQYF.

Turning to this clone: This specimen includes other DNA sequences encoding the same CDR3. This sequence joins TRBV7-2 and TRBJ2-3; TRBD2 agrees at 7 bases. V lost 1 base to trimming and J lost 4 bases; unmatched junction nucleotides: 2. The CDR3 runs 14 residues. CDR1 SGHTA and CDR2 FQGNSA come from the germline V gene. CDR3 coding DNA: TGTGCCAGCAGCTTAGGGGCGGGAGCAGATACGCAGTATTTT. It specifies CASSLGAGADTQYF. The whole variable domain, remainder taken from reference TRBV7-2 and TRBJ2-3, is GAGVSQSPSNKVTEKGKDVELRCDPISGHTALYWYRQSLGQGLEFLIYFQGNSAPDKSGLPSDRFSAERTGGSVSTLTIQRTQQEDSAVYLCASSLGAGADTQYFGPGTRLTVL.

The chain carries TRBV28 and TRBJ2-7; 7 bases line up with TRBD2. V was clipped by 3 bases and J by 4 bases; unmatched bases: 15. This CDR3 comprises 17 residues. The germline V gene encodes CDR1 MDHEN and CDR2 SYDVKM. The CDR3 DNA is TGTGCCAGCAGTTTGTTGTGGGGAGGGGACGAAATGTACGAGCAGTACTTC. Its protein product is CASSLLWGGDEMYEQYF. The full variable domain, in which reference TRBV28 and TRBJ2-7 provide the parts outside the CDR3, is DVKVTQSSRYLVKRTGEKVFLECVQDMDHENMFWYRQDPGLGLRLIYFSYDVKMKEKGDIPEGYSVSREKKERFSLILESASTNQTSMYLCASSLLWGGDEMYEQYFGPGTRLTVT.

The chain is built from TRBV5-6 and TRBJ2-1, with 9 bases identical to TRBD2. V trimming: 4 bases; J trimming: 0 bases; junction bases outside the gene matches: 5. In germline, CDR1 is SGHDT, CDR2 YYEEEE. CDR3 length: 16 residues. The CDR3: CASSGGTSSSYNEQFF. CDR3 coding DNA: TGTGCCAGCAGCGGGGGGACTAGCTCCTCCTACAATGAGCAGTTCTTC.

This clone appeared a single time. This chain links TRBV6-5 with TRBJ2-2; 11 nucleotides match TRBD2. V was pared by 2 bases and J by 6 bases, with 5 bases of the junction left unmatched. Germline values: CDR1 MNHEY, CDR2 SVGAGI. CDR3 size: 16 residues. For the CDR3, the DNA is TGTGCCAGCAGTTACGGACTAGCGGGTCCCGCCGGGGAGCTGTTTTTT. Its translation is CASSYGLAGPAGELFF.

The V gene is TRBV30, the J gene TRBJ1-4, with 7 bases that match TRBD1. The CDR3 has 10 residues. CDR1 and CDR2 (germline): GTSNPN, SVGIG (reference sequence). Trimming cost V 8 bases and J 8 bases; bases outside gene matches: 2. The CDR3 region is CAGTEEKLFF. Here the CDR3 DNA reads TGTGCCGGGACAGAAGAAAAACTGTTTTTT. Based on the CDR3 plus reference TRBV30 and TRBJ1-4, the full variable domain is SQTIHQWPATLVQPVGSPLSLECTVEGTSNPNLYWYRQAAGRGLQLLFYSVGIGQISSEVPQNLSASRPQDRQFILSSKKLLLSDSGFYLCAGTEEKLFFGSGTQLSVL.

The chain is built from TRBV6-5 and TRBJ1-5; TRBD1 matches 11 bases. The ends lost 4 bases at V and 6 bases at J; junction bases unmatched: 2. The germline V gene encodes CDR1 MNHEY and CDR2 SVGAGI. The CDR3 is made up of 14 amino acids. The CDR3 region has the DNA TGTGCCAGCAGTTCGGACAGGGGGCTTCAGCCCCAGCATTTT. Translated, it gives CASSSDRGLQPQHF.

The chain recombines TRBV19 with TRBJ2-3; a weak D match, TRBD2 (6 bases). Germline CDR1 reads LNHDA; CDR2 reads SQIVND (reference sequence). This CDR3 region has 14 residues. V was shortened by 3 bases and J by 5 bases, with 12 bases between the two germline ends. CDR3 DNA: TGTGCCAGTAGTATCCAGGGAGCGGGAGATACGCAGTATTTT. As protein: CASSIQGAGDTQYF.

The chain employs TRBV18 and TRBJ1-5; D is unclear. The V gene lost 5 bases and the J gene lost 8 bases, with 19 bases spanning the gap. The CDR3 totals 15 residues. The germline V gene encodes CDR1 KGHSH and CDR2 LQKENI. The CDR3 reads CASSSAEGNQEPQHF. The CDR3 DNA follows: TGTGCCAGCTCATCCGCCGAGGGCAACCAGGAGCCCCAGCATTTT.

This chain joins TRBV7-3 and TRBJ2-7; D is perhaps TRBD2 (5 bases). CDR1 SGHTA and CDR2 FQGTGA come from the germline V gene. This CDR3 comprises 17 residues. Trimming took 5 bases from V and 2 from J, leaving 22 bases between them. The CDR3 here is CASSRTPGVQFPYEQYF. The DNA for the CDR3 is TGTGCCAGCAGCCGCACCCCCGGGGTCCAGTTCCCCTACGAGCAGTACTTC.

The chain links TRBV7-9 to TRBJ2-1; 7 bases align to TRBD1. The J segment lost 8 bases and the V segment lost 3 bases, leaving 13 bases of the junction unmatched. This CDR3 has 16 residues. Germline values: CDR1 SEHNR, CDR2 FQNEAQ (reference sequence). The CDR3 sequence: CASSFLGLRGRDEQFF. The CDR3 nucleotides read TGTGCCAGCAGCTTCCTGGGTCTGAGGGGGCGGGATGAGCAGTTCTTC.

The chain links TRBV7-9 to TRBJ2-7; TRBD2 aligns across 7 bases. CDR1 is SEHNR, CDR2 FQNEAQ, per germline (reference sequence). There are 14 residues in the CDR3. The V segment lost 5 bases and the J segment 5 bases; nucleotides outside the gene matches: 9. CDR3 region: CASSPPGGRNEQYF. DNA of the CDR3: TGTGCCAGCAGCCCCCCGGGGGGAAGGAACGAGCAGTACTTC.

V gene TRBV29-1 combines with J gene TRBJ2-2, with 8 positions matching TRBD1. This CDR3 has 14 residues. J lost 1 base, V lost 4 bases, and 2 bases had no gene match. CDR1 is SQVTM and CDR2 is ANQGSEA in the germline V gene. The CDR3 here is CSVGQGLNTGELFF. The CDR3 nucleotides are TGCAGCGTTGGACAGGGGTTGAACACCGGGGAGCTGTTTTTT.

This chain joins TRBV5-4 and TRBJ1-5, with no clear D. Germline V gives CDR1 SGHNT, CDR2 YYREEE (reference sequence). The CDR3 has 13 residues. Trimming took 5 bases from V and 3 from J, leaving 9 bases between them. The CDR3 DNA sequence: TGTGCCAGCAGTTGGGGAGCCAATCAGCCCCAGCATTTT. Residues: CASSWGANQPQHF.

J is TRBJ2-2 and V is TRBV10-1, with D maybe TRBD1 (6 bases). Looked up from germline, CDR1 is WNHNN and CDR2 is SYGVQD (reference sequence). The CDR3 has 17 residues. Trimming removed 5 bases from V and 0 bases from J, with 16 bases in between. This chain's CDR3 is CASSRDNRASNTGELFF. As DNA, the CDR3 is TGCGCCAGCAGTCGGGACAACCGGGCCTCGAACACCGGGGAGCTGTTTTTT.

The V call is TRBV5-6, the J call TRBJ2-7, with TRBD1 matching over 7 bases. Germline V lookup: CDR1 SGHDT, CDR2 YYEEEE. Trimming cost V 0 bases and J 7 bases; bases outside gene matches: 7. The CDR3 length is 14 residues. CDR3 DNA: TGTGCCAGCAGCTTGGGAAGAGGGGGCTTGGAGCAGTACTTC. Translated, it gives CASSLGRGGLEQYF.

V gene TRBV28 combines with J gene TRBJ1-1; D is perhaps TRBD1 (5 bases). There are 13 residues in the CDR3. Germline values: CDR1 MDHEN, CDR2 SYDVKM. The germline V and J ends were trimmed by 2 bases and 7 bases, with 11 bases remaining between them. The CDR3: CASSLTGLREAFF. The DNA of the CDR3 is TGTGCCAGCAGTTTAACGGGACTACGTGAAGCTTTCTTT.

This chain connects TRBV2 to TRBJ2-5; D is possibly TRBD1 (7 bases). The CDR3 spans 15 residues. With 9 bases removed from V and 4 bases from J, the gap between germline ends came to 21 bases. In germline, CDR1 is SNHLY, CDR2 FYNNEI. The CDR3 protein is CAREGQPGFGETQYF. The CDR3 DNA is TGTGCCAGGGAGGGACAGCCAGGTTTCGGAGAGACCCAGTACTTC. Combining the CDR3 with reference TRBV2 and TRBJ2-5 gives the whole variable domain EPEVTQTPSHQVTQMGQEVILRCVPISNHLYFYWYRQILGQKVEFLVSFYNNEISEKSEIFDDQFSVERPDGSNFTLKIRSTKLEDSAMYFCAREGQPGFGETQYFGPGTRLLVL.